This T cell receptor (beta chain) originates from a study of T cells in Graves' hyperthyroidism and ophthalmopathy (dated by TCRdb to between 2019 and 2020). About the investigation overall: Peripheral blood was sampled at the time of initial diagnosis, prior to any treatment. To identify TCR V-J signatures that set the groups apart, the researchers used a discovery cohort of about a hundred patients, made up of 40 to 45 with Graves' ophthalmopathy and about 59 with stable Graves' hyperthyroidism. The paper describes TCR Vbeta CDR3 sequencing of 130 to 150 peripheral blood samples, made up of 43 ophthalmopathy patients, over 70 hyperthyroidism patients and 17 progressor patients. Prospective prediction of ophthalmopathy was tested in an independent validation cohort consisting of under 20 hyperthyroidism patients and around 16 patients who later progressed to ophthalmopathy. The approximately 90 discovery patients were divided at random into training and test sets in a 7:3 ratio. Following sampling, methimazole starting at 30 mg daily was given to hyperthyroidism patients, and high-dose intravenous methylprednisolone was given to ophthalmopathy patients. In addition, the study compared T-cell repertoires in thyroid tissue and in blood from 6 or 7 Graves' hyperthyroidism patients. General findings and caveats noted by the study authors: In validation, the model predicted progression to ophthalmopathy a median of roughly 6.2 months before onset, with about 70% sensitivity and nearly 75% specificity. Ophthalmopathy was separated from stable hyperthyroidism by a 13 V-J signature model, with over 85% sensitivity and approximately 84% specificity obtained in cross-validation and 80%/75% obtained in testing. Sample size was not statistically predetermined, and investigators were not blinded to group allocation. Most expanded thyroid clonotypes (frequency above 0.001) were also found in blood, which suggests that blood repertoires may mirror thyroid immune responses.

From cysteine to phenylalanine, the CDR3 is 16 amino acids long. Of the read, only the CDR3 DNA is kept; its 48 bases are in frame from base 1. Trimming takes 1 base off V and 2 bases off J; junction bases not matched to a gene: 8. CDR1 SGHVS and CDR2 FQNEAQ are derived from the germline V gene. Ophthalmopathy patients had moderately to severely active disease, with a Clinical Activity Score of 3 or more, a NOSPECS grade of 4 or more, and a disease duration of less than 3 months. Exclusion was applied to patients with uncontrolled infections, other autoimmune diseases, pregnancy or lactation. Diagnoses relied on clinical symptoms, serum thyroxine and TRAb, thyroid ultrasound and orbital computed tomography. PBMCs were separated from 10 ml of fresh peripheral blood using Ficoll-Paque density gradient centrifugation. Total RNA was extracted with Trizol reagent, and quality was checked on an Agilent 2100 Bioanalyzer.

About this clonotype: Its specific antigen is unknown. No qualities accompany the bases; no much larger clone lies one base away.

The TCR beta CDR3 regions were amplified from RNA transcripts. A first-round RT-PCR of the TCR CDR3 used the HTBI primer set with the Qiagen OneStep RT-PCR kit. A second multiplex PCR round built the libraries, followed by size selection and purification. The libraries were sequenced on an Illumina HiSeq2000 using paired-end 100 bp reads. The authors processed their data as follows. SOAPnuke was used to process the raw data, throwing out any read that contained adapters or uncalled bases, had a mean Phred below 15, or lacked an exact constant-primer or identifier match. High-quality paired reads were merged with COPE v1.2.5, and unique nucleotide sequences were defined as clonotypes. MiTCR v1.1 was used to align the clonotypes against IMGT TRBV, TRBD and TRBJ reference segments. Analysis was restricted to V-J combinations with a frequency above 0.0001, which covered just over 98% of repertoires. A TCS score was defined as the ratio of F50 (clonal expansion) to E x V (chaos), with BLOSUM62-based TCRdist applied between CDR3 peptides within each V-J. Welch's t-statistics and random forest reduced around 520 V-J features to 13, which were used in a naive Bayes classifier (R e1071). TCRdb reran the public reads through fastp at Q25 and MiXCR, keeping productive beta chains. CDR3 protein duplicates are merged, each entry listing the most common genes and DNA. TCRdb's processing, not the authors', yielded these V and J calls. The sample table holds around 600,000 distinct CDR3 sequences, of which about 14% were seen once. Of the sample, approximately 12% falls within the top ten clones.

This receptor was taken from a woman between 45 and 60 years old with Graves' ophthalmopathy. The rearrangement combines TRBV7-8 with TRBJ2-7; 7 of the junction bases match TRBD1. The sequenced sample was blood. CDR3 reads: CASSLGRDSTTYEQYF. The base sequence is TGTGCCAGCAGCTTAGGCAGGGACAGCACAACCTACGAGCAGTACTTC.